The 20 T cell receptor beta chains presented below share a single source sample, sequenced in a study of cytomegalovirus exposure and HLA in healthy donors. PCR amplification relied on 60 Vbeta primers (plus 13 Jbeta primers). Assay used: immunoSEQ multiplex PCR; TCRdb lists only in-frame clones, some missing. The table includes roughly 100,000 clones, around three quarters detected once. Material for sequencing was PBMCs. These receptors all come from a woman aged 18-35 years in good health and CMV-seropositive.

This clone was counted a single time. The chain carries TRBV5-6 and TRBJ2-7; the D gene is possibly TRBD1 (5 bases). CDR1 SGHDT and CDR2 YYEEEE come from the germline V gene. V gave up 4 bases and J gave up 8 bases, with 13 bases separating them. The CDR3 loop spans 12 amino acids. The CDR3 DNA reads as TGTGCCAGCAGCCGACCCGACAGACAGCAGTACTTC. This gives the protein CASSRPDRQQYF.

The chain uses TRBV5-1 and TRBJ2-5; D unclear. The CDR3 runs to 14 residues. Trimming shortened V by 1 base and J by 1 base, and 8 bases separated the two germline ends. Per germline, CDR1 SGHRS and CDR2 YFSETQ. The CDR3 loop is CASSLISAQETQYF. The CDR3 DNA reads TGCGCCAGCAGCTTGATAAGCGCCCAAGAGACCCAGTACTTC.

This clone was observed a few times. The J gene is TRBJ2-5, the V gene TRBV14; D gene uncertain. The J call may be mistaken, given a closer DNA end match to TRBJ2-7. The CDR3 extends over 15 amino acids. CDR1 SGHDN and CDR2 FVKESK come from the germline V gene. The CDR3 bases are TGTGCCAGCAGCCAAGAATCCTGGAGCTCCTACGAGCAGTACTTC. Residues: CASSQESWSSYEQYF.

The genes are TRBV15 and TRBJ2-7; a possible D gene is TRBD2 (5 bases). CDR3 length: 12 amino acids. V lost 1 base to trimming and J lost 4 bases, with 5 bases between them. CDR1 LNHNV and CDR2 YYDKDF come from the germline V gene (reference sequence). The CDR3 DNA follows: TGTGCCACCAGCAGAGCGGGGTACGAGCAGTACTTC. It specifies CATSRAGYEQYF.

The chain carries TRBV7-2 and TRBJ2-1; D is unresolved. Germline V gene sequence: CDR1 SGHTA, CDR2 FQGNSA. With 5 bases removed from V and 8 bases from J, the gap between germline ends came to 13 bases. This CDR3 comprises 13 residues. The CDR3 region is CASSPSVQYEQFF. The CDR3 coding sequence is TGTGCCAGCAGCCCTTCTGTTCAGTATGAGCAGTTCTTC.

This rearrangement joins TRBV5-1 to TRBJ1-1; D might be TRBD1 (6 bases). Between the trimmed V and J ends, which lost 4 bases and 12 bases, there was a span of 22 bases. The CDR3 consists of 14 residues. Looked up from germline, CDR1 is SGHRS and CDR2 is YFSETQ. CDR3 bases: TGCGCCAGCAGCACCGCTGGGGGGGGGCGAGTGTCTTTCTTT. It encodes CASSTAGGGRVSFF.

V gene TRBV7-3 combines with J gene TRBJ1-1; D not resolved. The germline V and J ends were trimmed by 3 bases and 3 bases, with 8 bases remaining between them. The CDR3 extends over 13 amino acids. Germline CDR1 reads SGHTA; CDR2 reads FQGTGA. In DNA, the CDR3 is TGTGCCAGCAGCTTTCTCCGGGACACTGAAGCTTTCTTT. Protein: CASSFLRDTEAFF.

The genes are TRBV6-4 and TRBJ2-1, with 10 bases that match TRBD2. The CDR3 runs to 15 residues. Trimming took 0 bases from V and 5 from J; bases not matched to a gene: 1. Looked up from germline, CDR1 is MRHNA and CDR2 is SNTAGT. CDR3 protein: CASSDSAGGHNEQFF. Written as DNA, the CDR3 is TGTGCCAGCAGTGACTCAGCGGGGGGGCACAATGAGCAGTTCTTC.

DNA for the CDR3: TGTGCCAGCAGTGCCTACTTAGGAGGCCTCCTGACTTTC. It yields the protein CASSAYLGGLLTF. The chain carries TRBV25-1 and TRBJ2-6; D perhaps matches TRBD2 (5 bases). V lost 4 bases and J 14 bases, leaving 15 bases between the germline ends. The CDR3 runs 13 residues. CDR1 MGHDK and CDR2 SYGVNS come from the germline V gene.

This clone was seen more than once but under ten times. V usage is TRBV30 and J usage is TRBJ2-1, with D possibly matching TRBD2 (6 bases). This CDR3 contains 15 residues. Germline loops: CDR1 GTSNPN, CDR2 SVGIG (reference sequence). V was trimmed by 0 bases and J by 4 bases, leaving 13 bases between them. CDR3 bases: TGTGCCTGGAGTGTACCGGGAGCCATATACAATGAGCAGTTCTTC. Its translation is CAWSVPGAIYNEQFF. Supplemented by reference TRBV30 and TRBJ2-1, the full variable domain reads SQTIHQWPATLVQPVGSPLSLECTVEGTSNPNLYWYRQAAGRGLQLLFYSVGIGQISSEVPQNLSASRPQDRQFILSSKKLLLSDSGFYLCAWSVPGAIYNEQFFGPGTRLTVL.

The chain recombines TRBV7-6 with TRBJ2-1; D might be TRBD1 (5 bases). Germline V gives CDR1 SGHVS, CDR2 FNYEAQ. The V gene lost 1 base and the J gene lost 8 bases, with 12 bases spanning the gap. CDR3 length equals 14 residues. DNA for the CDR3: TGTGCCAGCAGCTTAGGTGGCCAGGGCTATGAGCAGTTCTTC. Its translation is CASSLGGQGYEQFF. Combining the CDR3 with reference TRBV7-6 and TRBJ2-1 gives the whole variable domain GAGVSQSPRYKVTKRGQDVALRCDPISGHVSLYWYRQALGQGPEFLTYFNYEAQQDKSGLPNDRFSAERPEGSISTLTIQRTEQRDSAMYRCASSLGGQGYEQFFGPGTRLTVL.

The chain uses TRBV29-1 and TRBJ2-5, with D possibly TRBD2 on 5 matching bases. The closer fit of TRBJ2-7 to the DNA end suggests the J call may be wrong. This CDR3 has 13 amino acids. Germline-derived CDR1 and CDR2 are SQVTM and ANQGSEA. The CDR3 loop is CSVQGGLTYEQYF. In nucleotides, the CDR3 is TGCAGCGTTCAAGGCGGGCTAACCTACGAGCAGTACTTC.

The V gene is TRBV19, the J gene TRBJ2-4; possibly TRBD2 for D (5 bases). The CDR3 spans 15 residues. Trimming took 6 bases from V and 6 from J, leaving 18 bases between them. The germline V gene has CDR1 LNHDA and CDR2 SQIVND (reference sequence). The CDR3 coding sequence is TGTGCCAGTAGACGGGCAAGTGAGGGTTTAAACATTCAGTACTTC. Protein: CASRRASEGLNIQYF.

The chain joins TRBV21-1 to TRBJ1-5; the table's D call, TRBD1, has no DNA check behind it. TRBV21-1 has pseudogene status. This CDR3 comprises 21 residues. CDR3 amino acids: CAPMYKTGRRPWQGRIQPQHF. CDR3 coding DNA: TGTGCGCCGATGTATAAGACGGGGAGACGTCCCTGGCAGGGGCGGATTCAGCCCCAGCATTTT.

The rearrangement links TRBV28 to TRBJ2-5; D gene uncertain. The CDR3 is 12 amino acids. The germline CDR1 and CDR2 sequences are MDHEN and SYDVKM. The V and J ends lost 3 bases and 4 bases respectively, with 6 bases between them. CDR3 nucleotide sequence: TGTGCCAGCAGTTTGGCTGGAGAGACCCAGTACTTC. Its translation is CASSLAGETQYF.

The V call is TRBV6-5, the J call TRBJ2-1; 11 bases fit TRBD1. The germline V gene encodes CDR1 MNHEY and CDR2 SVGAGI. The CDR3 is 14 amino acids. V shed 6 bases and J 6 bases; nucleotides not matched to a gene: 4. The CDR3 nucleotides read TGTGCCAGCAGCCGGGACAGGGGGGGCAATGAGCAGTTCTTC. Amino acid sequence: CASSRDRGGNEQFF.

This clone has only a few counts. V usage is TRBV6-5 and J usage is TRBJ2-7; TRBD2 matches 15 bases. CDR1 is MNHEY and CDR2 is SVGAGI in the germline V gene. V was clipped by 4 bases and J by 4 bases; unmatched bases: 5. The CDR3 loop spans 16 amino acids. CDR3 DNA sequence: TGTGCCAGCAGTTGGGGACTAGCGGGGGGAATGTACGAGCAGTACTTC. This sequence encodes CASSWGLAGGMYEQYF.

This clone was seen a handful of times. The chain uses TRBV6-1 and TRBJ2-5, with D possibly being TRBD2 (5 bases). Trimming left V 6 bases short and J 3 bases short, with 8 bases between. The CDR3 runs 12 residues. Germline lookup yields CDR1 MNHNS and CDR2 SASEGT. The CDR3 protein is CASRTGKETQYF. The CDR3 DNA reads TGTGCCAGCAGGACCGGGAAAGAGACCCAGTACTTC.

The chain carries TRBV6-5 and TRBJ1-2; D remains unclear. The V gene lost 5 bases and the J gene lost 4 bases, with 17 bases spanning the gap. This CDR3 is built from 15 residues. Germline lookup yields CDR1 MNHEY and CDR2 SVGAGI. This CDR3 is CASSPVRGEFYGYTF. The CDR3 nucleotides are TGTGCCAGCAGTCCCGTACGGGGAGAGTTCTATGGCTACACCTTC.

CDR3 nucleotide sequence: TGTGCCAGCAGCCTGAAGGGGGCCAGAGCTAGCACAGATACGCAGTATTTT. It yields the protein CASSLKGARASTDTQYF. The J gene is TRBJ2-3, the V gene TRBV7-3; TRBD1 matches 7 bases. The CDR3 covers 17 residues. V shed 5 bases and J 0 bases; nucleotides not matched to a gene: 11. CDR1 is SGHTA, CDR2 FQGTGA, per germline.